The next 26 T cell receptor beta chains were all read from a single sample in a study of identical twins. One entry per CDR3 protein, called by TCRdb with MiXCR from the 5' RACE reads. The sample includes approximately 1.8 million distinct CDR3 sequences, 32% of them seen just once. The source material was cord blood. The receptors derive from a newborn girl in good health.

This chain uses TRBV7-9 with TRBJ1-2; 8 positions match TRBD1. Germline-derived CDR1 and CDR2 are SEHNR and FQNEAQ (reference sequence). V lost 10 bases and J lost 7; bases outside the gene matches: 17. The length of the CDR3 is 15 residues. CDR3 region: CANRRLQDRVGGYTF. CDR3 in DNA: TGTGCCAACCGACGACTTCAGGACAGGGTTGGTGGCTACACCTTC.

This clonotype was seen ten or more times. The chain uses TRBV27 and TRBJ1-2; 10 bases map to TRBD1. CDR3 size: 15 residues. The J segment lost 8 bases and the V segment lost 2 bases, leaving 8 bases of the junction unmatched. Germline lookup yields CDR1 MNHEY and CDR2 SMNVEV (reference sequence). CDR3 sequence (DNA): TGTGCCAGCAGTTTAAAGGGACAGGGGCTATACGGCTACACCTTC. Its protein product is CASSLKGQGLYGYTF.

This clonotype appeared a few times. This chain links TRBV6-6 with TRBJ2-7; 11 bases fit TRBD2. The DNA end is a closer match to TRBJ2-5, so the J assignment may be wrong. The CDR3 spans 16 residues. CDR1 is MNHNY, CDR2 SVGAGI, per germline (reference sequence). The CDR3 here is CASSNVAGGRSETQYF. As DNA, the CDR3 is TGTGCCAGCAGTAATGTAGCGGGGGGGCGGTCAGAGACCCAGTACTTC.

As regards this clonotype: A much larger clone lies one base from this, so it may be a read error. The chain carries TRBV10-3 and TRBJ2-4; perhaps TRBD1 as D (6 bases). TRBJ2-7 explains the end of the DNA better; the J call may be wrong. The CDR3 consists of 14 residues. Germline V gene data show CDR1 as ENHRY and CDR2 as SYGVKD. This CDR3 is CASNTGRQASEQYF. The CDR3 region has the DNA TGTGCCTCAAACACAGGGCGTCAAGCGTCCGAGCAGTACTTC.

This clonotype was seen a few times. The chain uses TRBV6-6 and TRBJ1-4, with TRBD1 matching 7 bases. J was trimmed by 5 bases and V by 0 bases; bases with no gene match: 3. This CDR3 region has 15 residues. CDR1 and CDR2 from the germline V gene are MNHNY and SVGAGI (reference sequence). The CDR3 loop reads CASSYSGGGNEKLFF. The CDR3 nucleotides read TGTGCCAGCAGTTACTCAGGGGGCGGGAATGAAAAACTGTTTTTT.

The genes are TRBV28 and TRBJ2-3; the match to TRBD2 covers 7 bases. Germline CDR1 and CDR2: MDHEN and SYDVKM. V shed 0 bases, J shed 5 bases, and the junction held 5 bases outside the gene matches. This CDR3 has 15 amino acids. For the CDR3, the DNA is TGTGCCAGCAGTTTATGGGCGGGAGCGGGAGATACGCAGTATTTT. Protein: CASSLWAGAGDTQYF.

In this sample, this clonotype turned up many times. J is TRBJ1-2 and V is TRBV7-9; D not resolved. Germline CDR1 and CDR2: SEHNR and FQNEAQ (reference sequence). CDR3 length: 12 residues. Trimming stripped 5 bases from V and 5 bases from J, with 9 bases between. This chain's CDR3 is CASSIEGYGYTF. CDR3 nucleotides: TGTGCCAGCAGCATCGAAGGATATGGCTACACCTTC.

This clonotype showed up just a few times. The rearrangement links TRBV6-5 to TRBJ2-7; D is unresolved. The CDR3 sequence is 14 residues long. Germline V gives CDR1 MNHEY, CDR2 SVGAGI. Trimming took 2 bases from V and 3 from J, leaving 11 bases between them. The CDR3 nucleotides read TGTGCCAGCAGTTACATTCGATCGGACTACGAGCAGTACTTC. Protein product: CASSYIRSDYEQYF.

The rearrangement joins TRBV10-3 to TRBJ1-2; TRBD1 is a possible D gene (6 bases). V was clipped by 7 bases and J by 3 bases, with 12 bases between them. CDR3 length: 13 residues. Per germline, CDR1 ENHRY and CDR2 SYGVKD. Written as DNA, the CDR3 is TGTGCCATCACTAGACAGGTAGACTATGGCTACACCTTC. This gives the protein CAITRQVDYGYTF.

In its sample, this clonotype was seen many times. The chain links TRBV29-1 to TRBJ2-1; TRBD2 matches at 9 bases. The CDR3 is made up of 13 amino acids. J was trimmed by 3 bases and V by 7 bases; bases with no gene match: 4. Germline lookup yields CDR1 SQVTM and CDR2 ANQGSEA. The CDR3 nucleotides read TGCAGCGCCCGGACTAGCGACTACAATGAGCAGTTCTTC. It specifies CSARTSDYNEQFF.

V gene TRBV20-1 combines with J gene TRBJ2-7, with TRBD2 matching over 9 bases. The CDR3 covers 14 residues. Germline assignment: CDR1 DFQATT and CDR2 SNEGSKA (reference sequence). Losses at the gene ends were 3 bases for V and 5 bases for J; bases not matched to a gene: 8. This CDR3 reads CSARTLAGVNEQYF. In DNA, the CDR3 is TGCAGTGCTAGGACCTTAGCGGGGGTCAACGAGCAGTACTTC.

Remarks on this clonotype: A read error may produce the germline difference seen at one junction end. The rearrangement links TRBV14 to TRBJ2-1; 8 bases are shared with TRBD2. The CDR3 covers 16 residues. Germline lookup yields CDR1 SGHDN and CDR2 FVKESK. CDR3 nucleotide sequence: TGTGCCAGCAGCCAAGAGGGGACTAGGCTAGTCAATGGGCAGTTCTTC. This gives the protein CASSQEGTRLVNGQFF.

Note on this clonotype: One base away lies a much larger clone, so this may be a sequencing read error. This rearrangement joins TRBV29-1 to TRBJ2-1; 7 nucleotides match TRBD1. The CDR3 covers 13 residues. Germline assignment: CDR1 SQVTM and CDR2 ANQGSEA. The CDR3 DNA reads TGCTGCGTTGTGGGACAGAACTACAATGAGCAGTTCTTC. Translation: CCVVGQNYNEQFF.

This clonotype appeared a single time. The chain joins TRBV5-1 to TRBJ2-3; 9 positions match TRBD2. Trimming took 5 bases from V and 2 from J; bases not matched to a gene: 6. CDR3 length: 15 residues. CDR1 and CDR2 from the germline V gene are SGHRS and YFSETQ. CDR3 sequence reads: CASRDSGRPTDTQYF. The CDR3 DNA reads as TGCGCCAGCAGAGATAGCGGGAGACCCACAGATACGCAGTATTTT.

This chain connects TRBV21-1 to TRBJ2-1; the table calls TRBD1, which could not be checked here. Gene TRBJ2-7 matches the end of the DNA better, so the J call may be wrong. TRBV21-1 is tagged as a pseudogene. This CDR3 spans 16 amino acids. The CDR3 region is CASSKADRGPINEQYF. CDR3 sequence (DNA): TGTGCCAGCAGCAAAGCTGACAGGGGGCCTATCAATGAGCAGTACTTC.

The chain couples TRBV20-1 to TRBJ1-4; the match to TRBD1 covers 8 bases. The CDR3 runs to 15 residues. The germline gives CDR1 DFQATT, CDR2 SNEGSKA (reference sequence). The ends lost 0 bases at V and 5 bases at J; junction bases unmatched: 5. The CDR3 region is CSARDTRGQNEKLFF. CDR3 sequence (DNA): TGCAGTGCTAGAGATACCAGGGGGCAGAATGAAAAACTGTTTTTT.

The chain recombines TRBV20-1 with TRBJ1-2; possible D gene TRBD1, 5 bases. V lost 5 bases and J lost 4, with 14 bases in between. The CDR3 has 13 amino acids. Looked up from germline, CDR1 is DFQATT and CDR2 is SNEGSKA (reference sequence). For the CDR3, the DNA is TGCAGTGCTGGGGACGGACTTCCCTATGGCTACACCTTC. It yields the protein CSAGDGLPYGYTF.

There are many counts of this clonotype. This rearrangement joins TRBV29-1 to TRBJ2-1, with 10 bases matching TRBD2. The length of the CDR3 is 18 residues. The V and J ends lost 8 bases and 3 bases, in that order; junction bases with no gene match: 19. Germline V CDR1 and CDR2: SQVTM, ANQGSEA. The DNA for the CDR3 is TGCAGCTCAAGAAGTAGGGGATCTAGCGGGAGAGTCTACAATGAGCAGTTCTTC. Translated, it gives CSSRSRGSSGRVYNEQFF.

The gene calls are TRBV19 and TRBJ2-3; D is uncertain. V was clipped by 8 bases and J by 4 bases, with 13 bases between them. The CDR3 contains 13 residues. Germline V CDR1 and CDR2: LNHDA, SQIVND (reference sequence). CDR3 DNA sequence: TGTGCCAGTTCGGCGGAAGTTCCAGATACGCAGTATTTT. This gives the protein CASSAEVPDTQYF.

This chain joins TRBV12-3 or TRBV12-4 and TRBJ2-3, with D maybe TRBD2 (6 bases). The CDR3 runs to 17 residues. V lost 4 bases, J lost 0 bases, and 17 bases lay in between. The CDR3 nucleotides are TGTGCCAGCAGTTGGGCGGGGATAACTTCTAGCACAGATACGCAGTATTTT. As protein: CASSWAGITSSTDTQYF.

This clonotype has a handful of counts. The chain employs TRBV7-6 and TRBJ2-3; 7 bases align to TRBD2. Trimming at V came to 0 bases and at J to 2 bases, leaving 5 bases not matched to a gene. CDR1 is SGHVS and CDR2 is FNYEAQ in the germline V gene. The CDR3 totals 16 residues. The CDR3 bases are TGTGCCAGCAGCTTAGCGGGAGGGCCGATCACAGATACGCAGTATTTT. Its translation: CASSLAGGPITDTQYF.

This clonotype occurred a few times. The rearrangement uses TRBV21-1 and TRBJ1-5; the listed D gene, TRBD1, was not tested against the DNA. TRBV21-1 is noted as a pseudogene. CDR3 length equals 16 residues. DNA for the CDR3: TGTGCCAGCAGCAAAGCAACAGGGGGTAGCAATCAGCCCCAGCATTTT. Translation: CASSKATGGSNQPQHF.

V usage is TRBV10-3 and J usage is TRBJ2-1; 8 bases map to TRBD2. Germline V gene lookup returns CDR1 ENHRY and CDR2 SYGVKD. The CDR3 is made up of 15 amino acids. The V gene end was trimmed by 7 bases and the J gene end by 7 bases; junction bases not matched to a gene: 12. As DNA, the CDR3 is TGTGCCATCAAGCCCAATTCGGGAGGGGCTAATGAGCAGTTCTTC. Protein: CAIKPNSGGANEQFF.

This clonotype was observed a few times. This rearrangement joins TRBV7-9 to TRBJ2-1; 7 positions match TRBD2. The CDR3 sequence is 16 residues long. The J segment lost 0 bases and the V segment lost 1 base, leaving 3 bases of the junction unmatched. Germline V CDR1 and CDR2: SEHNR, FQNEAQ (reference sequence). CDR3 in DNA: TGTGCCAGCAGCTTAGAAAGCGGGAACTCCTACAATGAGCAGTTCTTC. It yields the protein CASSLESGNSYNEQFF.

This chain connects TRBV4-1 to TRBJ2-1; TRBD1 matches at 7 bases. Trimming took 4 bases from V and 10 from J; bases not matched to a gene: 4. The CDR3 runs 12 residues. CDR1 and CDR2 from the germline V gene are MGHRA and YSYEKL. As DNA, the CDR3 is TGCGCCAGCAGCCCACAGACAGGGGAGCAGTTCTTC. Its protein product is CASSPQTGEQFF.

This clonotype was counted between two and nine times. The V gene is TRBV28, the J gene TRBJ2-1, with 7 bases lining up with TRBD2. The V gene's germline CDR1 is MDHEN and CDR2 SYDVKM. V lost 8 bases and J lost 3; bases outside the gene matches: 7. There are 14 residues in the CDR3. The CDR3 spells CASYPSGRYNEQFF. The CDR3 nucleotides are TGTGCCAGCTACCCTAGCGGACGCTACAATGAGCAGTTCTTC. The full variable domain, rest sourced from reference TRBV28 and TRBJ2-1, is DVKVTQSSRYLVKRTGEKVFLECVQDMDHENMFWYRQDPGLGLRLIYFSYDVKMKEKGDIPEGYSVSREKKERFSLILESASTNQTSMYLCASYPSGRYNEQFFGPGTRLTVL.